This T cell receptor (beta chain) came from a study of identical twins. Study conclusions and caveats: Out-of-frame alpha sequences shared between twins exhibited an excess of low generation probability. Conclusions leaned on cross-sectional statistical analysis and did not track the same donors over time. Modelling approaches yielded underestimates of out-of-frame TCR alpha sharing between monozygotic twins.

This clonotype was found many times. Its antigen is currently unknown. TCRdb analysed the 5' RACE reads with MiXCR anew, one entry per CDR3 protein. The sample carries hundreds of thousands of distinct CDR3 sequences, approximately 8.5% recorded once. The same data also contributed to another study, on yellow fever vaccine responses in identical twins.

Sequenced sample: memory (CD45RO+) T cells sorted from blood. This receptor was identified in a young woman in good health.

The CDR3 sequence: CATSSSGVQSYNEQFF. CDR3 in DNA: TGTGCCACCAGCTCCTCGGGGGTGCAGTCCTACAATGAGCAGTTCTTC. The genes are TRBV15 and TRBJ2-1, with a weak D call TRBD2 (6 bases). CDR3 size: 16 residues. Trimming took off 5 bases at V and 1 base at J, with 15 bases between the two ends. Germline loops: CDR1 LNHNV, CDR2 YYDKDF (reference sequence). Full variable domain (remainder filled in from reference TRBV15 and TRBJ2-1): DAMVIQNPRYQVTQFGKPVTLSCSQTLNHNVMYWYQQKSSQAPKLLFHYYDKDFNNEADTPDNFQSRRPNTSFCFLDIRSPGLGDTAMYLCATSSSGVQSYNEQFFGPGTRLTVL.